This T cell receptor beta chain was sequenced during a study of T-cell reconstitution after alpha-beta-depleted transplantation in children. There are a few counts of this clonotype. Construction of the TCRbeta library involved unique molecular identifiers. TCRdb processed the PCR reads anew with MiXCR; each CDR3 protein has one entry. The table records a few hundred thousand distinct CDR3 sequences, over 9% of them present only once. J lost 8 bases, V lost 7 bases, and 14 bases had no gene match. Germline V CDR1 and CDR2: SEHNR, FQNEAQ (reference sequence). The CDR3 is 15 amino acids. This TCR came from a human donor who donated a stem cell graft to a child with acute lymphoblastic leukemia. The V call is TRBV7-9, the J call TRBJ2-1; 7 bases are a match to TRBD2. The sequencing here drew on PBMCs from the stem cell graft donor, taken from the stem cell graft. The CDR3: CASTIGDYGGDEQFF. CDR3 coding DNA: TGTGCCAGCACCATAGGGGACTACGGGGGTGATGAGCAGTTCTTC.